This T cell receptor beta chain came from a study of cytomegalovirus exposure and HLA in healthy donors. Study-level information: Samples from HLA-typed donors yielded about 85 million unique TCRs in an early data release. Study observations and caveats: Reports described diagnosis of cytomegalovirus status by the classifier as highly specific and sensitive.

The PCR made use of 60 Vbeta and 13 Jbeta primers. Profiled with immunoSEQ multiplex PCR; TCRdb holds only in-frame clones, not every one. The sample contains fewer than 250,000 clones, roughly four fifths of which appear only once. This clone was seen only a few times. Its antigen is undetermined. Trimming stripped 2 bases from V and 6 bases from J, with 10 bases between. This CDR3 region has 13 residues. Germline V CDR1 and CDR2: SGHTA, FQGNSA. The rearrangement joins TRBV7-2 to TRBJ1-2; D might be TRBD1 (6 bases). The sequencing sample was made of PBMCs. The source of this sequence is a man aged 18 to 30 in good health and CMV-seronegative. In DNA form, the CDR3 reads TGTGCCAGCAGCTTACAGGGGCTGGATGGCTACACCTTC. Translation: CASSLQGLDGYTF.